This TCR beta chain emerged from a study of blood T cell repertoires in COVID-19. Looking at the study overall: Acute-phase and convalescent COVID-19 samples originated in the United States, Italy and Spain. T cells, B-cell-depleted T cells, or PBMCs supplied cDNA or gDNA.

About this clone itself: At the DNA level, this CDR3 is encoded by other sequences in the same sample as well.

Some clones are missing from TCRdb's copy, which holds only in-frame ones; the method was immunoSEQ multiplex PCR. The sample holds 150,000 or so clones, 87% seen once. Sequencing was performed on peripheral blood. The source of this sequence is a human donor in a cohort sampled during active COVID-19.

The CDR3 bases are TGCGCCAGCAGCTCGGACAGCTACGAGCAGTACTTC. It yields the protein CASSSDSYEQYF. The chain carries TRBV5-1 and TRBJ2-7; D possibly corresponds to TRBD1 (6 bases). CDR3 length equals 12 residues. V was pared by 3 bases and J by 3 bases, with 7 bases between. CDR1 SGHRS and CDR2 YFSETQ come from the germline V gene.